One sample yielded the 16 T cell receptor beta chains listed below, sequenced in a study of Graves' ophthalmopathy and Graves' hyperthyroidism. Using RNA transcripts, the TCR beta CDR3 regions were amplified. In the first round, RT-PCR was carried out with HTBI primers, and a multiplex PCR formed the second round. TCRdb reprocessed the multiplex PCR reads via MiXCR and lists one record per CDR3 protein. The sample has 620,000 or so distinct CDR3 sequences, about 20% seen once. The sample comprised peripheral blood. These receptor sequences come from a woman in her late teens or twenties with stable Graves' hyperthyroidism. Some clones in this sample may be carry-over from other donors' samples.

This clonotype was found many times. The J gene is TRBJ1-6, the V gene TRBV6-5; the match to TRBD1 covers 7 bases. CDR3 length: 20 residues. The germline gives CDR1 MNHEY, CDR2 SVGAGI. The J segment lost 5 bases and the V segment lost 2 bases, leaving 18 bases of the junction unmatched. The CDR3 sequence: CASSYPGQDKLKTNNSPLHF. The CDR3 DNA follows: TGTGCCAGCAGTTACCCCGGACAGGACAAACTTAAAACTAATAATTCACCCCTCCACTTT.

This clonotype was seen many times. This chain uses TRBV6-2 or TRBV6-3 with TRBJ1-1; the D is unclear. CDR3 length: 12 residues. The ends were cut back, 5 bases at V and 0 bases at J, with 4 bases in the middle. CDR1 is MNHEY and CDR2 is SVGEGT in the germline V gene. The CDR3: CASSPLNTEAFF. The CDR3 bases are TGTGCCAGCAGTCCCCTGAACACTGAAGCTTTCTTT.

This clonotype occurred many times. The J gene is TRBJ1-5, the V gene TRBV12-3 or TRBV12-4; D gene ambiguous. V was pared by 4 bases and J by 6 bases, with 13 bases between. This CDR3 region has 14 residues. CDR3 residues: CASSSRTGGQPQHF. DNA for the CDR3: TGTGCCAGCAGTTCCCGGACCGGCGGTCAGCCCCAGCATTTT.

Ten or more counts support this clonotype. This chain connects TRBV30 to TRBJ2-2; 9 bases map to TRBD1. CDR1 and CDR2 (germline): GTSNPN, SVGIG (reference sequence). CDR3 length: 15 residues. With 3 bases clipped from V and 5 bases from J, the junction kept 7 bases outside the gene matches. CDR3 coding DNA: TGTGCCTGGAGAGCCGGACAGGGGAGAACCGGGGAGCTGTTTTTT. Translated: CAWRAGQGRTGELFF.

V usage is TRBV6-5 and J usage is TRBJ2-5; no clear D. V lost 4 bases, J lost 3 bases, and 9 bases lay in between. The length of the CDR3 is 13 residues. Per germline, CDR1 MNHEY and CDR2 SVGAGI. CDR3 sequence reads: CASSLNQKETQYF. In nucleotides, the CDR3 is TGTGCCAGCAGTTTAAACCAGAAAGAGACCCAGTACTTC.

This clonotype was seen many times. This chain joins TRBV6-5 and TRBJ2-2, with TRBD2 matching over 7 bases. The CDR3 length is 15 residues. Germline V gives CDR1 MNHEY, CDR2 SVGAGI. After removal of 2 bases from V and 2 bases from J, the junction contained 2 bases not matched to a gene. CDR3 nucleotide sequence: TGTGCCAGCAGTTACGGGGGGGACAACACCGGGGAGCTGTTTTTT. Residues: CASSYGGDNTGELFF.

This clonotype was counted ten times or more. The chain couples TRBV29-1 to TRBJ2-5; D call uncertain. The CDR3 covers 13 residues. CDR1 is SQVTM and CDR2 is ANQGSEA in the germline V gene. The V end was cut by 2 bases, the J end by 1 base, with 8 bases between. The CDR3 nucleotides read TGCAGCGTTGAACAGCAGACCCAAGAGACCCAGTACTTC. Its translation: CSVEQQTQETQYF.

This clonotype was recorded at least ten times. The V call is TRBV29-1, the J call TRBJ1-5; D is perhaps TRBD1 (6 bases). Deletions cut 6 bases from V and 7 bases from J, with 16 bases between. CDR1 SQVTM and CDR2 ANQGSEA come from the germline V gene. This CDR3 has 13 amino acids. CDR3 sequence: CSVATNRDQPQHF. CDR3 bases: TGCAGCGTCGCTACCAACAGGGACCAGCCCCAGCATTTT.

At least ten counts were recorded for this clonotype. CDR3 sequence reads: CASSPRGREAYEQYF. DNA for the CDR3: TGTGCCAGCAGTCCCCGGGGGAGGGAGGCCTACGAGCAGTACTTC. The chain uses TRBV27 and TRBJ2-7, with 7 bases aligning to TRBD2. Germline lookup yields CDR1 MNHEY and CDR2 SMNVEV (reference sequence). CDR3 size: 15 residues. V was pared by 5 bases and J by 2 bases, with 9 bases of the junction left unmatched.

This clonotype was recorded at least ten times. V is TRBV11-2 and J is TRBJ1-2; unclear D gene. The CDR3 length is 16 residues. In germline, CDR1 is SGHAT, CDR2 FQNNGV. Trimming took 4 bases from V and 6 from J, leaving 21 bases between them. CDR3 coding DNA: TGTGCCAGCAGCTCGCTGGTTACCGTGGCAAGGGATGGCTACACCTTC. Protein product: CASSSLVTVARDGYTF.

This clonotype was seen repeatedly, ten times or more. At one end the junction does not follow the germline gene, possibly because of a read error. The chain recombines TRBV12-5 with TRBJ2-5; 10 bases agree with TRBD1. Per germline, CDR1 LGHNT and CDR2 FRNRAP. The CDR3 consists of 14 residues. CDR3 protein: CASGFMDRGSPGNF. Here the CDR3 DNA reads TGTGCTAGTGGTTTCATGGACAGGGGGTCTCCTGGTAACTTC. Full variable domain (missing parts from reference TRBV12-5 and TRBJ2-5): DARVTQTPRHKVTEMGQEVTMRCQPILGHNTVFWYRQTMMQGLELLAYFRNRAPLDDSGMPKDRFSAEMPDATLATLKIQPSEPRDSAVYFCASGFMDRGSPGNFGPGTRLLVL.

This clonotype was observed at least ten times. The V call is TRBV6-1, the J call TRBJ2-2; 7 bases are shared with TRBD1. The CDR3 is 15 residues long. Losses at the gene ends were 6 bases for V and 2 bases for J; bases not matched to a gene: 6. CDR1 is MNHNS and CDR2 is SASEGT in the germline V gene. The CDR3 loop is CASSWTGRNTGELFF. The CDR3 DNA follows: TGTGCCAGCAGCTGGACAGGCCGTAACACCGGGGAGCTGTTTTTT.

At least ten counts were recorded for this clonotype. The chain links TRBV24-1 to TRBJ2-5; D is ambiguous. V gave up 2 bases and J gave up 4 bases, with 10 bases separating them. The CDR3 extends over 14 amino acids. CDR1 and CDR2 from the germline V gene are KGHDR and SFDVKD. CDR3 DNA sequence: TGTGCCACCAGTGATTCCGTTACGGGAGAGACCCAGTACTTC. Translation gives CATSDSVTGETQYF.

This clonotype has ten or more counts. The chain combines TRBV7-9 with TRBJ1-2; 7 bases are a match to TRBD1. The germline CDR1 and CDR2 sequences are SEHNR and FQNEAQ (reference sequence). Trimming took 5 bases from V and 4 from J; bases not matched to a gene: 10. The CDR3 is 15 residues long. The CDR3 spells CASSQGQSPAYGYTF. As DNA, the CDR3 is TGTGCCAGCAGCCAGGGACAGTCCCCAGCCTATGGCTACACCTTC.

Ten or more counts support this clonotype. The rearrangement links TRBV6-1 to TRBJ1-1; D not certain. This CDR3 is built from 15 residues. Trimming took 3 bases from V and 0 from J, leaving 11 bases between them. The V gene's germline CDR1 is MNHNS and CDR2 SASEGT. CDR3 protein: CASSDLRLMNTEAFF. CDR3 in DNA: TGTGCCAGCAGTGATCTTAGGTTGATGAACACTGAAGCTTTCTTT.

In this sample, this clonotype turned up many times. The V call is TRBV7-8, the J call TRBJ2-2; 9 nucleotides agree with TRBD1. V lost 3 bases to trimming and J lost 3 bases; unmatched junction nucleotides: 8. Germline lookup yields CDR1 SGHVS and CDR2 FQNEAQ. This CDR3 contains 17 residues. The CDR3 is CASSFPQGAIDTGELFF. CDR3 DNA: TGTGCCAGCAGCTTCCCACAGGGGGCTATCGACACCGGGGAGCTGTTTTTT.